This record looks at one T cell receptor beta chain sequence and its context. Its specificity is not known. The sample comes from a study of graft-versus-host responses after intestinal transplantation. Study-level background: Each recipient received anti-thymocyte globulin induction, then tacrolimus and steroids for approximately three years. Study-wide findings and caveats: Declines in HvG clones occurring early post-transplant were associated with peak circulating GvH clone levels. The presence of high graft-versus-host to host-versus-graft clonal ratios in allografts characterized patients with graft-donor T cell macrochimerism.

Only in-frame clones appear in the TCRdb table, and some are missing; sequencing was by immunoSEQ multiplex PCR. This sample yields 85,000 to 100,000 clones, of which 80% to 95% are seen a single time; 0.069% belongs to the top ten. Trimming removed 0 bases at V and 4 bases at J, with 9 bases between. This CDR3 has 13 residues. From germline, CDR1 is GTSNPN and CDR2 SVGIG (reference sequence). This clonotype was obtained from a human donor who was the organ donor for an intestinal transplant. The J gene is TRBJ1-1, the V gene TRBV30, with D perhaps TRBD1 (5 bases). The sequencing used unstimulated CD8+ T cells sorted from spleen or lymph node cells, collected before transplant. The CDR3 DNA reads TGTGCCTGGAGTGTACACGGGGGCACTGAAGCTTTCTTT. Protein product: CAWSVHGGTEAFF.